This T cell receptor (beta chain) was identified during a study of blood T cell repertoires in COVID-19. Donors of Cohort 3 who recovered were those that had two negative PCRs, clearance, or symptom resolution. Sequenced by immunoSEQ multiplex PCR; TCRdb stores in-frame clones only, minus some. The table shows 150,000 to 200,000 clones, with 89% occurring only once. CDR3 size: 15 residues. V lost 1 base, J lost 0 bases, and 7 bases lay in between. Germline V gene data show CDR1 as SGHAT and CDR2 as FQNNGV. The sample comprised PBMCs or T cells enriched from blood (not recorded which). The chain employs TRBV11-2 and TRBJ2-1; no definite D call. The source of this sequence is a woman younger than 35 who had recovered from COVID-19. CDR3 sequence reads: CASSLVRSSYNEQFF. Here the CDR3 DNA reads TGTGCCAGCAGCTTAGTTCGGAGCTCCTACAATGAGCAGTTCTTC.